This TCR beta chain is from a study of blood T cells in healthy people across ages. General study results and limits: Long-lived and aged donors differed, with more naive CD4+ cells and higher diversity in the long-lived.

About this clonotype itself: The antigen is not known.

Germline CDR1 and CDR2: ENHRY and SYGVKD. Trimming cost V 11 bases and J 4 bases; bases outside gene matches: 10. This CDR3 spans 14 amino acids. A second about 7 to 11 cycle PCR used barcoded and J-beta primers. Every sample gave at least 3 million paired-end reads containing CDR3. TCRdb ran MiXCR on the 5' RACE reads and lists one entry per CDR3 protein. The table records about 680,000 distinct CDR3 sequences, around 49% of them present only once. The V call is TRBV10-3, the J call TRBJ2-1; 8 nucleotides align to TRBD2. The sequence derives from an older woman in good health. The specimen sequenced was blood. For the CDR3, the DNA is TGTGCCTCGGCCGAGCGGGAGCAGTACAATGAGCAGTTCTTC. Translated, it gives CASAEREQYNEQFF.